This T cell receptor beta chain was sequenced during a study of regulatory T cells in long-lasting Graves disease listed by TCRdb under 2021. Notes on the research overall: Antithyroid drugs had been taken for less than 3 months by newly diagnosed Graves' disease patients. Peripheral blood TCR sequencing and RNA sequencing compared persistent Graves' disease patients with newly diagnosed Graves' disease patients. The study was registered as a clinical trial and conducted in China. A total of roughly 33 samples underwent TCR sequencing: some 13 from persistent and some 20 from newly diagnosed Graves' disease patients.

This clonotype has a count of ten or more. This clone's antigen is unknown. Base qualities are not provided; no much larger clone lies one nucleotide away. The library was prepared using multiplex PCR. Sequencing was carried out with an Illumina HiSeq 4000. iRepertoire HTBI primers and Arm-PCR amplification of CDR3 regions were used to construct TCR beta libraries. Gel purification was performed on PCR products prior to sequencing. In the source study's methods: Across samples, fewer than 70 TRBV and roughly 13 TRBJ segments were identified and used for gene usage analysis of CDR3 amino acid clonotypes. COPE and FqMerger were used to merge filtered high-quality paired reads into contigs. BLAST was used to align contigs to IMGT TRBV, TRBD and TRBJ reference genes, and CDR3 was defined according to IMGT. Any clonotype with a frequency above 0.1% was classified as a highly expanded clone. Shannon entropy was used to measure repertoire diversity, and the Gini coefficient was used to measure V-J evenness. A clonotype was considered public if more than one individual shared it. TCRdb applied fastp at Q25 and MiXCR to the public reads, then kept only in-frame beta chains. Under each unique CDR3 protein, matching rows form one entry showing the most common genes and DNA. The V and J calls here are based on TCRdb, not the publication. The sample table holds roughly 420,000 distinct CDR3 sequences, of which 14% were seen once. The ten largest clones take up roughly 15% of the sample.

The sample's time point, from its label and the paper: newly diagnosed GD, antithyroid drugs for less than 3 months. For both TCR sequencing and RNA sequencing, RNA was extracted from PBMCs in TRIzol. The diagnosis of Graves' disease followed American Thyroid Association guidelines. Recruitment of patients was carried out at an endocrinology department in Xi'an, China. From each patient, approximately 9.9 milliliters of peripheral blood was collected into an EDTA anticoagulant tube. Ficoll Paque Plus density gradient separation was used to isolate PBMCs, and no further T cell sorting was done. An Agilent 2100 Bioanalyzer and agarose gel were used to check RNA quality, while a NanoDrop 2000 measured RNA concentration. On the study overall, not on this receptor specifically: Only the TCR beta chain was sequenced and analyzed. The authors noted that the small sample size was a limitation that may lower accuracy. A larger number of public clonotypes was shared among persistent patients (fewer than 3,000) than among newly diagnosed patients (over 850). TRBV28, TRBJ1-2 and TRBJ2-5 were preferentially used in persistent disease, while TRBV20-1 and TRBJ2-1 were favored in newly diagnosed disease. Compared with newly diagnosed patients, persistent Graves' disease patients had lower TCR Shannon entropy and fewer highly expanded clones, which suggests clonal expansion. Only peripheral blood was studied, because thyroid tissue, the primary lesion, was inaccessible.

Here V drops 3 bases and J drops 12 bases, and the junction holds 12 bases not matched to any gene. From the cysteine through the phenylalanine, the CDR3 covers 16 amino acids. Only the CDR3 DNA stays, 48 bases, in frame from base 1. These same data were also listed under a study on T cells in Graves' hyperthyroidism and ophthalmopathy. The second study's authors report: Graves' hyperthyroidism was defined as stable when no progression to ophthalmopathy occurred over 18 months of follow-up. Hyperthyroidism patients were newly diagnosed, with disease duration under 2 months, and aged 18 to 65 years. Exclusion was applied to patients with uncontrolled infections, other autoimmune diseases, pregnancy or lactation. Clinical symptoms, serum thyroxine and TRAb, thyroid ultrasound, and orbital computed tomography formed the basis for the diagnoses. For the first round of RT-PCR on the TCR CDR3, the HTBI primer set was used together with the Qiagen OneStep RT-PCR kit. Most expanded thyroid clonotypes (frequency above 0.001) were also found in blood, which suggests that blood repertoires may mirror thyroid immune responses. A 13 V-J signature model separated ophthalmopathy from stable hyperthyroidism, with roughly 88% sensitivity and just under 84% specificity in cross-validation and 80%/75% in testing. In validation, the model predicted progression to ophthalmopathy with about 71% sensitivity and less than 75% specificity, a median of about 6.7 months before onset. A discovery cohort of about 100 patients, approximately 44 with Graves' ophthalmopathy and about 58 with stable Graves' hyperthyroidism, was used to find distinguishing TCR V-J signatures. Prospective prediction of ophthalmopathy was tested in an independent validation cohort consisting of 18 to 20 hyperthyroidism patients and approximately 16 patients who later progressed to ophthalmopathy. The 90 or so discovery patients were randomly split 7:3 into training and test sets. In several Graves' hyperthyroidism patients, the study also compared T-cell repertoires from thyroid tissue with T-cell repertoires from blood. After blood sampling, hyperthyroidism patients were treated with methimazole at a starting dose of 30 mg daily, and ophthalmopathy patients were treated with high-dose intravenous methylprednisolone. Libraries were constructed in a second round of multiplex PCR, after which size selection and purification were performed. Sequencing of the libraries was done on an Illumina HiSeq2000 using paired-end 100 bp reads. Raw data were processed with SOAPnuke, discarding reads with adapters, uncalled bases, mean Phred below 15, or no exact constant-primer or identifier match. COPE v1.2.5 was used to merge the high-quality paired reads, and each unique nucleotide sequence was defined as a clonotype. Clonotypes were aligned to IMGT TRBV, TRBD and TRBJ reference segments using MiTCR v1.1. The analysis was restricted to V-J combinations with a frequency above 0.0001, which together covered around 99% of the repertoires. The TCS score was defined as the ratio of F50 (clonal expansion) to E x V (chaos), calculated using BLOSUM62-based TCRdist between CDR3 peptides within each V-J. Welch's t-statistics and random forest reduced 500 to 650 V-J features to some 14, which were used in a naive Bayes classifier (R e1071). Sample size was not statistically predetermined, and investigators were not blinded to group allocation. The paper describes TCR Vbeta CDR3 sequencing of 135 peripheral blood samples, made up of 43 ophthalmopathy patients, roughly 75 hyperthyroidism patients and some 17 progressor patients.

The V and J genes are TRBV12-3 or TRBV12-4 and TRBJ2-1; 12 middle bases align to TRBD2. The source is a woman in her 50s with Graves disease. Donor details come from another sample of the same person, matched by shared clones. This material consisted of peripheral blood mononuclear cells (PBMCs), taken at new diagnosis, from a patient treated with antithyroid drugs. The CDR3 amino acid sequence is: CASSLNRLAGAAGQFF. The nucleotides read TGTGCCAGCAGTTTGAACCGACTAGCGGGGGCCGCGGGGCAGTTCTTC.